One and the same sample provided the 3 T cell receptor beta chains below, sequenced in a study of cytomegalovirus exposure and HLA in healthy donors. The PCR used 60 Vbeta and 13 Jbeta primers. Profiled with immunoSEQ multiplex PCR; TCRdb holds only in-frame clones, not every one. Counted here are about 130,000 clones, 70% to 80% occurring once; the ten biggest clones make up 1.9%. The sample taken for sequencing was PBMCs. Every receptor here comes from a man aged 50-59 years in good health and CMV-seronegative.

This clone was found a few times. The J gene is TRBJ2-2, the V gene TRBV11-2; 7 bases map to TRBD2. The CDR3 has 16 residues. CDR1 is SGHAT and CDR2 is FQNNGV in the germline V gene. V lost 4 bases to trimming and J lost 4 bases; unmatched junction nucleotides: 9. The CDR3 spells CASSSSGRGGTGELFF. Written as DNA, the CDR3 is TGTGCCAGCAGCTCCTCGGGGAGGGGAGGCACCGGGGAGCTGTTTTTT. Based on the CDR3 plus reference TRBV11-2 and TRBJ2-2, the full variable domain is EAGVAQSPRYKIIEKRQSVAFWCNPISGHATLYWYQQILGQGPKLLIQFQNNGVVDDSQLPKDRFSAERLKGVDSTLKIQPAKLEDSAVYLCASSSSGRGGTGELFFGEGSRLTVL.

This clone showed up just once. The chain couples TRBV9 to TRBJ2-1; TRBD2 might be the D (5 bases). V shed 8 bases and J shed 4 bases, with 22 bases lying between them. CDR1 SGDLS and CDR2 YYNGEE come from the germline V gene. The CDR3 is 16 residues long. The CDR3 protein is CARRWLGSGNYNEQFF. The CDR3 DNA is TGTGCCAGAAGGTGGTTGGGGTCGGGGAATTACAATGAGCAGTTCTTC.

The V and J genes are TRBV28 and TRBJ1-2, with no clear D. CDR3 length equals 12 residues. V gave up 6 bases and J gave up 0 bases, with 5 bases separating them. CDR1 MDHEN and CDR2 SYDVKM come from the germline V gene. The CDR3 DNA reads as TGTGCCAGCAGCGCAGCTAACTATGGCTACACCTTC. It yields the protein CASSAANYGYTF.